These 2 T cell receptor beta chains came from one sample sequenced in a study of cytomegalovirus exposure and HLA in healthy donors. The PCR contained 60 Vbeta and 13 Jbeta primers. Some clones are missing from TCRdb's copy, which holds only in-frame ones; the method was immunoSEQ multiplex PCR. The sample records 75,000 to 90,000 clones, about three quarters being singletons. Material for sequencing was PBMCs. The receptors shown here come from a woman aged 40 to 49 in good health and CMV-seropositive.

The rearrangement joins TRBV5-4 to TRBJ2-7; D is unresolved. V was clipped by 0 bases and J by 9 bases, with 16 bases between them. Looked up from germline, CDR1 is SGHNT and CDR2 is YYREEE (reference sequence). This CDR3 comprises 14 residues. The CDR3 bases are TGTGCCAGCAGCTTGGCTGGGTGGCAGGCCACGCAGTACTTC. Translating it yields CASSLAGWQATQYF.

This clone was found once. The rearrangement links TRBV7-8 to TRBJ2-3; no reliable D call. CDR1 is SGHVS and CDR2 is FQNEAQ in the germline V gene. The CDR3 consists of 14 residues. V was shortened by 1 base and J by 4 bases, with 9 bases between the two germline ends. The CDR3 sequence is CASSLEAGADTQYF. CDR3 DNA: TGTGCCAGCAGCTTAGAAGCTGGAGCAGATACGCAGTATTTT.